These 4 T cell receptor beta chains were all obtained from the same sample, sequenced in a study of T cell responses to AZD1222 COVID-19 vaccine. Measured with immunoSEQ multiplex PCR; TCRdb has only the in-frame clones, and not every one. Of 55,000 to 70,000 clones in the sample, more than 70% were seen once. Material: peripheral blood, obtained on day 0 of AZD1222 vaccination. The receptors originated from an adult in good health.

CDR3: CASVLAGGGLGEQYF. The CDR3 DNA sequence: TGTGCCAGCGTACTAGCGGGGGGTGGTTTGGGCGAGCAGTACTTC. The rearrangement links TRBV28 to TRBJ2-7, with 12 bases aligning to TRBD2. The V gene end was trimmed by 8 bases and the J gene end by 6 bases; junction bases not matched to a gene: 11. This CDR3 contains 15 residues. The germline V gene encodes CDR1 MDHEN and CDR2 SYDVKM.

In this sample, this clone turned up a few times. CDR3 sequence: CASSPLGTPFNTEAFF. CDR3 DNA sequence: TGTGCCAGCAGCCCCCTTGGGACACCTTTTAACACTGAAGCTTTCTTT. The rearrangement links TRBV14 to TRBJ1-1; D perhaps matches TRBD1 (6 bases). The CDR3 sequence is 16 residues long. The germline V and J ends were trimmed by 4 bases and 2 bases, with 17 bases remaining between them. Looked up from germline, CDR1 is SGHDN and CDR2 is FVKESK. The entire variable domain, with the rest obtained from reference TRBV14 and TRBJ1-1, is as follows: EAGVTQFPSHSVIEKGQTVTLRCDPISGHDNLYWYRRVMGKEIKFLLHFVKESKQDESGMPNNRFLAERTGGTYSTLKVQPAELEDSGVYFCASSPLGTPFNTEAFFGQGTRLTVV.

In its sample, this clone was seen once. The chain uses TRBV19 and TRBJ1-4; D is undetermined. The CDR3 length is 12 residues. Trimming took off 7 bases at V and 7 bases at J, with 10 bases between the two ends. Germline CDR1 LNHDA, CDR2 SQIVND (reference sequence). The CDR3 coding sequence is TGTGCCAGTACCGATTCCGGTGAAAAACTGTTTTTT. This encodes CASTDSGEKLFF.

The CDR3, as DNA: TGCAGCGTTGTTGGCTTCCCAGGGCGGGGCACTGAAGCTTTCTTT. Its translation is CSVVGFPGRGTEAFF. The chain carries TRBV29-1 and TRBJ1-1; D is possibly TRBD1 (5 bases). The CDR3 is made up of 15 amino acids. Per the germline V gene, CDR1 is SQVTM and CDR2 is ANQGSEA. Trimming left V 4 bases short and J 4 bases short, with 19 bases between.